This T cell receptor (beta chain) was recorded in a study of regulatory T cells in long-lasting Graves disease. This CDR3 has 13 residues. With 6 bases removed from V and 3 bases from J, the gap between germline ends came to 10 bases. The germline V gene has CDR1 SGHRS and CDR2 YFSETQ. iRepertoire HTBI primers and Arm-PCR of CDR3 regions built TCR beta libraries. Each CDR3 protein gets one entry after TCRdb re-called the multiplex PCR reads with MiXCR. The table records fewer than 450,000 distinct CDR3 sequences, roughly 15% of them present only once. Described time point: newly diagnosed GD, antithyroid drugs for less than 3 months. With RNA extracted from PBMCs as input, the TCR library was made. In each case, Graves' disease was diagnosed per American Thyroid Association guidelines. These same records also appear under a second study, on T cells in Graves' hyperthyroidism and ophthalmopathy. As reported in that work: Any patient presenting with uncontrolled infection, other autoimmune disease, pregnancy or lactation was left out.

The V call is TRBV5-1, the J call TRBJ2-1; a weak D match, TRBD1 (5 bases). This material consisted of peripheral blood mononuclear cells (PBMCs), taken at new diagnosis, from a patient treated with antithyroid drugs. The TCR was taken from a woman aged 40 to 50 with Graves disease. The CDR3 DNA sequence: TGCGCCAGCAAGGGGTCTTACTACAATGAGCAGTTCTTC. This codes for CASKGSYYNEQFF.